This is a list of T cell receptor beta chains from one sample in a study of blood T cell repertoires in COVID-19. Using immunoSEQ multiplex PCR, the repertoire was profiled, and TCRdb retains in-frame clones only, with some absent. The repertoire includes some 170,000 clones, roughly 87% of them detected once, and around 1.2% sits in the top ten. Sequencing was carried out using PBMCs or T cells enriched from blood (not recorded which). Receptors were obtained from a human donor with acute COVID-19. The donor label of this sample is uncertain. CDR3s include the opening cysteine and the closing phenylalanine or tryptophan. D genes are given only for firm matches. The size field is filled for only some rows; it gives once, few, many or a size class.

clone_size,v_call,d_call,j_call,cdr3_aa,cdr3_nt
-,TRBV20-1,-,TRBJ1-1,CSAPLEFEAFF,TGCAGTGCTCCCCTTGAGTTTGAAGCTTTCTTT
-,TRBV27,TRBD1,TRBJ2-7,CASSFESGTGASYEQYF,TGTGCCAGCAGTTTTGAAAGCGGGACAGGGGCCTCCTACGAGCAGTACTTC
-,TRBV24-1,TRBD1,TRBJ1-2,CATSESGTAYGYTF,TGTGCCACCAGTGAGTCCGGGACAGCCTATGGCTACACCTTC
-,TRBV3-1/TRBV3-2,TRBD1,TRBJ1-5,CASSRTTGTGDQPQHF,TGTGCCAGCAGCCGTACGACCGGGACAGGGGATCAGCCCCAGCATTTT
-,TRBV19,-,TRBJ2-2,CASSFAGAITGELFF,TGTGCCAGTAGTTTCGCGGGGGCGATCACCGGGGAGCTGTTTTTT
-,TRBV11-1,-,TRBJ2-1,CASSSWGGGNEQFF,TGTGCCAGCAGCTCTTGGGGGGGCGGGAATGAGCAGTTCTTC
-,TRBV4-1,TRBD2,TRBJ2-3,CASSPPGLGHPDTQYF,TGCGCCAGCAGCCCGCCGGGACTAGGGCATCCAGATACGCAGTATTTT
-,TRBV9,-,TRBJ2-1,CASSVAPLSDRFSNEQFF,TGTGCCAGCAGCGTTGCGCCCTTAAGTGACAGGTTTAGCAATGAGCAGTTCTTC
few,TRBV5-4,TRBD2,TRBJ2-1,CASSLAGGRDNEQFF,TGTGCCAGCAGCCTAGCGGGGGGGCGGGACAATGAGCAGTTCTTC
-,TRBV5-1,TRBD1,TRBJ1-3,CASSPGQGGNTIYF,TGCGCCAGCAGCCCAGGACAGGGCGGAAACACCATATATTTT
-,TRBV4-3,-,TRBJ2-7,CASSQALGREQYF,TGCGCCAGCAGCCAAGCACTGGGGCGCGAGCAGTACTTC